This TCR beta chain was sequenced in a study of blood T cell repertoires in COVID-19. As for the study in general: Both acute and convalescent COVID-19 samples were obtained from the United States, Italy and Spain. PBMCs, B-cell-depleted T cells, or T cells provided the cDNA or gDNA that made up the material.

Germline lookup yields CDR1 KGHSH and CDR2 LQKENI. V lost 6 bases to trimming and J lost 1 base, with 15 bases between them. The CDR3 consists of 15 residues. Data came from immunoSEQ multiplex PCR; TCRdb stores just in-frame clones and leaves some out. This repertoire shows roughly 190,000 clones, 88% found once; its top ten account for 4% to 5%. This TCR was sampled from a human donor in a cohort sampled during active COVID-19. The gene calls are TRBV18 and TRBJ2-5; D possibly corresponds to TRBD1 (5 bases). The sample taken for sequencing was peripheral blood. In DNA form, the CDR3 reads TGTGCCAGCTCTCCCAGGGCTAACGCCCAAGAGACCCAGTACTTC. It is translated as CASSPRANAQETQYF.